Listed below are T cell receptor beta chains from one sample, sequenced in a study of CD8 T cells in Susac syndrome. TCRdb called the immunoSEQ multiplex PCR reads again in MiXCR, with one record for every CDR3 protein. The sample holds some 300,000 distinct CDR3 sequences, 80% to 90% seen once. The specimen was CD8+ T cells from PBMCs. These receptors originate from a human donor with multiple sclerosis. The CDR3 runs from the conserved cysteine through the conserved F or W. Each record gives: clone size, V gene, J gene, D gene, CDR3 DNA, CDR3 protein. A D gene is named only where the DNA matches it firmly. Rows may omit the clone size; those that give it use once, few, many or a size class.

clone_size: NA
v_call: TRBV9
j_call: TRBJ2-5
d_call: TRBD1
cdr3_nt: TGTGCCAGCAGCCCTTCTAGGGGACAGGTCTTAGAGACCCAGTACTTC
cdr3_aa: CASSPSRGQVLETQYF

clone_size: NA
v_call: TRBV2
j_call: TRBJ2-1
d_call: TRBD2
cdr3_nt: TGTGCCAGCAGTGAGGTGCTAGCGGGAGCACTGGATGAGCAGTTCTTC
cdr3_aa: CASSEVLAGALDEQFF

clone_size: once
v_call: TRBV20-1
j_call: TRBJ2-3
d_call: TRBD2
cdr3_nt: TGCAGTGCTAGTGGTCCGCGACCTAGCGGGAGAGGCACAGATACGCAGTATTTT
cdr3_aa: CSASGPRPSGRGTDTQYF

clone_size: NA
v_call: TRBV27
j_call: TRBJ2-5
d_call: NA
cdr3_nt: TGTGCCAGCAGTTTAAAAGGGGGTCGAGAGACCCAGTACTTC
cdr3_aa: CASSLKGGRETQYF

clone_size: once
v_call: TRBV12-3/TRBV12-4
j_call: TRBJ2-3
d_call: NA
cdr3_nt: TGTGCCAGCAGGCTAGCGACCGGCACAGATACGCAGTATTTT
cdr3_aa: CASRLATGTDTQYF

clone_size: NA
v_call: TRBV10-3
j_call: TRBJ1-1
d_call: NA
cdr3_nt: TGTGCCATCAGAGCAGACGGGGGAAGGGAGCGGGACACTGAAGCTTTCTTT
cdr3_aa: CAIRADGGRERDTEAFF

clone_size: NA
v_call: TRBV28
j_call: TRBJ2-7
d_call: NA
cdr3_nt: TGTGCCAGCAGTTTAGAGATTCATCTTCCCGGCTACGAGCAGTACTTC
cdr3_aa: CASSLEIHLPGYEQYF

clone_size: NA
v_call: TRBV18
j_call: TRBJ2-7
d_call: TRBD2
cdr3_nt: TGTGCCAGCTCACTGAGGGACAGCAGACTAGCGGGGGCTTCCTACGAGCAGTACTTC
cdr3_aa: CASSLRDSRLAGASYEQYF

clone_size: once
v_call: TRBV25-1
j_call: TRBJ1-3
d_call: NA
cdr3_nt: TGTGCCAGCCGGGTCCGACAGGCTGGAAACACCATATATTTT
cdr3_aa: CASRVRQAGNTIYF

clone_size: few
v_call: TRBV11-3
j_call: TRBJ1-1
d_call: NA
cdr3_nt: TGTGCCAGCAGCCCCTCCGGGGGACCTGAAGCTTTCTTT
cdr3_aa: CASSPSGGPEAFF

clone_size: NA
v_call: TRBV6-5
j_call: TRBJ1-4
d_call: TRBD1
cdr3_nt: TGTGCCAGCACCACAGGGGGCCTCCCCGCCGGAAAACTGTTTTTT
cdr3_aa: CASTTGGLPAGKLFF

clone_size: NA
v_call: TRBV18
j_call: TRBJ2-1
d_call: TRBD2
cdr3_nt: TGTGCCAGCTCCGGGACTAGCGGGATTTTCAATGAGCAGTTCTTC
cdr3_aa: CASSGTSGIFNEQFF

clone_size: NA
v_call: TRBV5-1
j_call: TRBJ1-2
d_call: TRBD1
cdr3_nt: TGCGCCAGCAGCTCCGGGACAGCGTACATTTATGGCTACACCTTC
cdr3_aa: CASSSGTAYIYGYTF

clone_size: NA
v_call: TRBV9
j_call: TRBJ2-7
d_call: NA
cdr3_nt: TGTGCCAGCAGCGTAGCAGAGGGGAGCTCCTACGAGCAGTACTTC
cdr3_aa: CASSVAEGSSYEQYF

clone_size: once
v_call: TRBV27
j_call: TRBJ2-7
d_call: NA
cdr3_nt: TGTGCCAGCAGTTTGATCTGGGGGTACGAGCAGTACTTC
cdr3_aa: CASSLIWGYEQYF

clone_size: few
v_call: TRBV6-1
j_call: TRBJ1-1
d_call: NA
cdr3_nt: TGTGCCAGCAGTCCTGCGGCGGGAGTGAACACTGAAGCTTTCTTT
cdr3_aa: CASSPAAGVNTEAFF

clone_size: NA
v_call: TRBV7-9
j_call: TRBJ2-1
d_call: TRBD2
cdr3_nt: TGTGCCAGCAGCTCCCCCAGCGGGGCACCGGGGGAGCAGTTCTTC
cdr3_aa: CASSSPSGAPGEQFF

clone_size: NA
v_call: TRBV21-1
j_call: TRBJ1-2
d_call: NA
cdr3_nt: TGTGCCAGCCTCAACCGGGGCGGCTACACCTTC
cdr3_aa: CASLNRGGYTF

clone_size: NA
v_call: TRBV7-8
j_call: TRBJ2-7
d_call: TRBD1
cdr3_nt: TGTGCCAGCAGCTTAGCGGTGGCAGGGGGACCCTACGAGCAGTACTTC
cdr3_aa: CASSLAVAGGPYEQYF

clone_size: NA
v_call: TRBV7-8
j_call: TRBJ2-7
d_call: NA
cdr3_nt: TGTGCCAGCAGCTTGAGGGCAGGGACGGGCTACGAGCAGTACTTC
cdr3_aa: CASSLRAGTGYEQYF

clone_size: few
v_call: TRBV6-1
j_call: TRBJ2-5
d_call: NA
cdr3_nt: TGTGCCAGCACTTTTGAGATTAGAAAAGAGACCCAGTACTTC
cdr3_aa: CASTFEIRKETQYF

clone_size: NA
v_call: TRBV6-2/TRBV6-3
j_call: TRBJ1-2
d_call: NA
cdr3_nt: TGTGCCAGCAAGGGCAATGATATGGTGGATGGCTACACCTTC
cdr3_aa: CASKGNDMVDGYTF

clone_size: NA
v_call: TRBV11-2
j_call: TRBJ1-1
d_call: NA
cdr3_nt: TGTGCCAGCAGCTTGGCAGTTGGGTGGACTGAAGCTTTCTTT
cdr3_aa: CASSLAVGWTEAFF

clone_size: NA
v_call: TRBV7-9
j_call: TRBJ2-6
d_call: NA
cdr3_nt: TGTGCCAGCAGCCTCCTCCAGGGGAGAACCAACGTCCTGACTTTC
cdr3_aa: CASSLLQGRTNVLTF

clone_size: few
v_call: TRBV12-3/TRBV12-4
j_call: TRBJ1-1
d_call: NA
cdr3_nt: TGTGCCAGCAGTTTCTCGAGGACTGAAGCTTTCTTT
cdr3_aa: CASSFSRTEAFF

clone_size: NA
v_call: TRBV27
j_call: TRBJ2-3
d_call: NA
cdr3_nt: TGTGCCAGCAGTTTTTGGCCAGGGAGGACAGATACGCAGTATTTT
cdr3_aa: CASSFWPGRTDTQYF

clone_size: NA
v_call: TRBV27
j_call: TRBJ2-7
d_call: TRBD1
cdr3_nt: TGTGCCAGCAGTCGCCCGACAGGGAGCCCCTACGAGCAGTACTTC
cdr3_aa: CASSRPTGSPYEQYF

clone_size: NA
v_call: TRBV28
j_call: TRBJ2-5
d_call: NA
cdr3_nt: TGTGCCAGCAGCCTCCCGAGGGCAGGGTTAGACCGAGAGACCCAGTACTTC
cdr3_aa: CASSLPRAGLDRETQYF

clone_size: NA
v_call: TRBV27
j_call: TRBJ2-1
d_call: NA
cdr3_nt: TGTGCCAGCAGTTTGTCAGCGAGCTCCTACAATGAGCAGTTCTTC
cdr3_aa: CASSLSASSYNEQFF

clone_size: NA
v_call: TRBV7-9
j_call: TRBJ1-4
d_call: NA
cdr3_nt: TGTGCCAGCAGCTTACGACGGGAAAATGAAAAACTGTTTTTT
cdr3_aa: CASSLRRENEKLFF

clone_size: once
v_call: TRBV30
j_call: TRBJ2-5
d_call: TRBD1
cdr3_nt: TGTGCCTTGGGACAGCTACAAGAGACCCAGTACTTC
cdr3_aa: CALGQLQETQYF

clone_size: NA
v_call: TRBV7-3
j_call: TRBJ2-2
d_call: NA
cdr3_nt: TGTGCCAGCAGCTCGGTGGGAACCGGGGAGCTGTTTTTT
cdr3_aa: CASSSVGTGELFF

clone_size: NA
v_call: TRBV5-6
j_call: TRBJ1-2
d_call: NA
cdr3_nt: TGTGCCAGCAGACCCACCTGGGAACAGGGAAAAGGCTACACCTTC
cdr3_aa: CASRPTWEQGKGYTF

clone_size: few
v_call: TRBV4-1
j_call: TRBJ2-7
d_call: NA
cdr3_nt: TGCGCCAGCAGCCAAGAGGGCATCACCTACGAGCAGTACTTC
cdr3_aa: CASSQEGITYEQYF

clone_size: NA
v_call: TRBV6-6
j_call: TRBJ1-6
d_call: NA
cdr3_nt: TGTGCCAGCAGTGTCGACAGGCGAATCTCACCCCTCCACTTT
cdr3_aa: CASSVDRRISPLHF

clone_size: once
v_call: TRBV9
j_call: TRBJ2-4
d_call: NA
cdr3_nt: TGTGCCAGCAGTAGGCCCGAACCTGGCATTCAGTACTTC
cdr3_aa: CASSRPEPGIQYF

clone_size: few
v_call: TRBV28
j_call: TRBJ2-1
d_call: NA
cdr3_nt: TGTGCCAGCAGTTTGTCGGGGGTCTACAATGAGCAGTTCTTC
cdr3_aa: CASSLSGVYNEQFF

clone_size: NA
v_call: TRBV5-1
j_call: TRBJ2-1
d_call: NA
cdr3_nt: TGCGCCAGCAGCTTGGCACTGTGGGCCCCTAGGAATGAGCAGTTCTTC
cdr3_aa: CASSLALWAPRNEQFF

clone_size: NA
v_call: TRBV4-2
j_call: TRBJ1-2
d_call: NA
cdr3_nt: TGTGCCAGCAGCCCGGGGTTTGGCTATGGCTACACCTTC
cdr3_aa: CASSPGFGYGYTF

clone_size: NA
v_call: TRBV30
j_call: TRBJ2-7
d_call: NA
cdr3_nt: TGTGCCTGGGCTTTGATAGACTACGAGCAGTACTTC
cdr3_aa: CAWALIDYEQYF

clone_size: NA
v_call: TRBV10-3
j_call: TRBJ2-5
d_call: NA
cdr3_nt: TGTGCCATCAGTGAGCGTTTCCGGACTCCCCAAGACGACCAGTACTTC
cdr3_aa: CAISERFRTPQDDQYF

clone_size: once
v_call: TRBV10-2
j_call: TRBJ2-7
d_call: NA
cdr3_nt: TGCGCCAGCTCGCTGGCCTCGGATACGGGGGAGCAGTACTTC
cdr3_aa: CASSLASDTGEQYF

clone_size: NA
v_call: TRBV2
j_call: TRBJ2-7
d_call: NA
cdr3_nt: TGTGCCAGCTACATCCTCGGTTACGAGCAGTACTTC
cdr3_aa: CASYILGYEQYF

clone_size: NA
v_call: TRBV7-8
j_call: TRBJ2-6
d_call: NA
cdr3_nt: TGTGCCAGCAGCTTCTCTGGGGCCTACGTCCTGACTTTC
cdr3_aa: CASSFSGAYVLTF

clone_size: NA
v_call: TRBV28
j_call: TRBJ2-7
d_call: TRBD2
cdr3_nt: TGTGCCAGCAGTCGGCCGAGGCGGGAGGTCTCCTACGAGCAGTACTTC
cdr3_aa: CASSRPRREVSYEQYF

clone_size: NA
v_call: TRBV20-1
j_call: TRBJ2-1
d_call: TRBD2
cdr3_nt: TGCAGTGCTAGAGAAACTAGCGGGAAGGTTGAGCAGTTCTTC
cdr3_aa: CSARETSGKVEQFF